This TCR beta chain was captured by sequencing in a study of blood T cell repertoires in COVID-19. On the study more broadly: PBMCs, B-cell-depleted T cells, or T cells provided the cDNA or gDNA that made up the material.

The J segment lost 4 bases and the V segment lost 1 base, leaving 8 bases of the junction unmatched. CDR3 size: 17 residues. Germline V gene lookup returns CDR1 SGHDN and CDR2 FVKESK. In the original workflow: By means of reference gene primer amplification, nucleated cell counts were estimated. Measured with immunoSEQ multiplex PCR; TCRdb has only the in-frame clones, and not every one. V, J and clone size are taken as reported in that table, and D and trimming were inferred from the DNA itself. The data hold more than 300,000 clones, with more than 75% observed a single time. The V gene is TRBV14, the J gene TRBJ2-2, with 8 bases matching TRBD1. The receptor comes from a woman younger than 45 with COVID-19, enrolled during active disease. What was sequenced was peripheral blood. CDR3 amino acids: CASSQVVQGAVTGELFF. As DNA, the CDR3 is TGTGCCAGCAGCCAAGTTGTCCAGGGGGCGGTCACCGGGGAGCTGTTTTTT.